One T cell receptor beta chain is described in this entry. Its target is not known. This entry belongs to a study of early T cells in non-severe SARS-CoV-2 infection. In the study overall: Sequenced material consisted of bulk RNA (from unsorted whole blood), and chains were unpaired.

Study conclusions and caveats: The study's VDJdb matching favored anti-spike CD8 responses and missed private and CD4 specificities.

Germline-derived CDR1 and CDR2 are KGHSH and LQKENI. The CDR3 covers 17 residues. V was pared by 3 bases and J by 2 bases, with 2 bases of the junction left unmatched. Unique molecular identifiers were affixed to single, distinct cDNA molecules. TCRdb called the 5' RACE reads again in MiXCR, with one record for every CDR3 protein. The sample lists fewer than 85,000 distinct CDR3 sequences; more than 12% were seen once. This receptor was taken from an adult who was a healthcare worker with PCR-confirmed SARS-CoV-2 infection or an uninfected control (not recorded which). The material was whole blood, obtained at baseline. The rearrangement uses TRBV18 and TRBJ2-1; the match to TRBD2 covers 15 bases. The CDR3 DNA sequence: TGTGCCAGCTCACCCCGGACTAGCGGGGGGGCCTACAATGAGCAGTTCTTC. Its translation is CASSPRTSGGAYNEQFF.